These 27 T cell receptor beta chains came from one sample sequenced in a study of shared clonotypes between healthy human individuals. TCRdb's table, derived via immunoSEQ multiplex PCR, lists solely in-frame clones and lacks some. Among about 490,000 clones listed, 76% were seen once. Sequencing was performed on PBMCs. The receptors were gathered from a woman between 40 and 50 years old in good health. Some clones in this sample may be carry-over from other donors' samples.

The chain recombines TRBV15 with TRBJ1-5, with 10 bases matching TRBD1. J was trimmed by 4 bases and V by 7 bases; bases with no gene match: 4. The germline V gene encodes CDR1 LNHNV and CDR2 YYDKDF (reference sequence). This CDR3 has 14 residues. CDR3 coding DNA: TGTGCCACCAACCGGGACAGGGGTAATCAGCCCCAGCATTTT. This gives the protein CATNRDRGNQPQHF.

The rearrangement uses TRBV5-1 and TRBJ2-2; 9 bases fit TRBD1. The CDR3 covers 14 residues. Germline trimming cut 5 bases from V and 7 bases from J; bases unmatched to any gene: 6. CDR1 is SGHRS, CDR2 YFSETQ, per germline. The CDR3 is CASRSQGASGELFF. The CDR3 coding sequence is TGCGCCAGCAGGTCACAGGGGGCGAGCGGGGAGCTGTTTTTT.

The rearrangement uses TRBV7-9 and TRBJ2-5; D tentatively fits TRBD1 or TRBD2 (5 bases each). Between the trimmed V and J ends, which lost 5 bases and 5 bases, there was a span of 15 bases. Germline CDR1 and CDR2: SEHNR and FQNEAQ (reference sequence). This CDR3 comprises 14 residues. The CDR3 loop is CASSRALGVETQYF. CDR3 sequence (DNA): TGTGCCAGCAGCCGAGCACTGGGGGTGGAGACCCAGTACTTC.

The chain is built from TRBV6-6 and TRBJ2-3; 7 bases line up with TRBD2. The junction had 3 bases not matched to a gene; V was cut back by 6 bases and J by 0 bases. CDR3 length: 14 residues. The germline V gene encodes CDR1 MNHNY and CDR2 SVGAGI (reference sequence). CDR3 region: CASSSSGSTDTQYF. The DNA for the CDR3 is TGTGCCAGCAGCAGTAGCGGGAGCACAGATACGCAGTATTTT.

This chain joins TRBV27 and TRBJ2-7; D may be TRBD1 (6 bases). Germline V gene data show CDR1 as MNHEY and CDR2 as SMNVEV (reference sequence). There are 15 residues in the CDR3. Trimming left V 6 bases short and J 3 bases short, with 18 bases between. The CDR3 loop is CASSRQDGKNYEQYF. Here the CDR3 DNA reads TGTGCCAGCAGCAGACAGGACGGCAAAAACTACGAGCAGTACTTC.

The genes are TRBV6-4 and TRBJ2-2, with TRBD2 identical over 8 bases. The germline gives CDR1 MRHNA, CDR2 SNTAGT. The CDR3 totals 15 residues. V lost 3 bases and J lost 5; bases outside the gene matches: 5. The CDR3 loop reads CASSERVAGTGELFF. The CDR3 DNA follows: TGTGCCAGCAGTGAGCGGGTAGCGGGAACCGGGGAGCTGTTTTTT.

V usage is TRBV2 and J usage is TRBJ2-7; the match to TRBD2 covers 14 bases. This CDR3 is 19 amino acids long. The junction had 14 bases not matched to a gene; V was cut back by 5 bases and J by 2 bases. Germline V gene data show CDR1 as SNHLY and CDR2 as FYNNEI. CDR3 DNA: TGTGCCAGCAGTCAACCCGGGACTAGCGGGAGCAGTGGAACCTACGAGCAGTACTTC. Amino acid sequence: CASSQPGTSGSSGTYEQYF.

The sample holds a few counts of this clone. This chain joins TRBV19 and TRBJ1-5, with a possible D match to TRBD1 (6 bases). CDR3 length: 14 amino acids. Per the germline V gene, CDR1 is LNHDA and CDR2 is SQIVND (reference sequence). The V gene lost 4 bases and the J gene lost 7 bases, with 14 bases spanning the gap. The CDR3: CASSRTVVPQPQHF. The CDR3 DNA reads TGTGCCAGTAGTAGGACAGTTGTACCACAGCCCCAGCATTTT.

V gene TRBV7-6 combines with J gene TRBJ2-1; TRBD2 matches 10 bases. The CDR3 totals 14 residues. Germline loops: CDR1 SGHVS, CDR2 FNYEAQ. Trimming at V came to 5 bases and at J to 5 bases, leaving 3 bases not matched to a gene. The CDR3 sequence: CASSRTSGNNEQFF. In DNA, the CDR3 is TGTGCCAGCAGCCGTACTAGCGGGAACAATGAGCAGTTCTTC.

The chain carries TRBV7-9 and TRBJ2-3; 10 bases line up with TRBD2. Germline CDR1 SEHNR, CDR2 FQNEAQ (reference sequence). This CDR3 spans 19 amino acids. With V trimmed by 5 bases and J by 6 bases, 20 bases remained unmatched. CDR3 protein: CASSPRGLGLATPGDTQYF. The CDR3 DNA follows: TGTGCCAGCAGCCCCCGGGGGCTGGGACTAGCGACTCCCGGGGATACGCAGTATTTT.

As to this clone: This may be a read error: a much more frequent sequence differs by one nucleotide. The chain links TRBV10-1 to TRBJ2-2; D perhaps matches TRBD2 (5 bases). Per germline, CDR1 WNHNN and CDR2 SYGVQD (reference sequence). The V and J ends lost 0 bases and 4 bases respectively, with 12 bases between them. The length of the CDR3 is 16 residues. This CDR3 is CASSESTSSLTGELFF. DNA for the CDR3: TGCGCCAGCAGTGAGTCGACATCTAGCCTCACCGGGGAGCTGTTTTTT.

The chain employs TRBV6-6 and TRBJ1-2, with D tentatively TRBD1 (5 bases). V was shortened by 7 bases and J by 3 bases, with 21 bases between the two germline ends. The CDR3 sequence is 16 residues long. The germline CDR1 and CDR2 sequences are MNHNY and SVGAGI (reference sequence). This CDR3 reads CASNPPWGREDYGYTF. CDR3 coding DNA: TGTGCCAGCAACCCCCCTTGGGGCAGGGAGGACTATGGCTACACCTTC.

The chain joins TRBV11-3 to TRBJ2-1, with 12 bases lining up with TRBD2. The CDR3 runs to 16 residues. Germline V gives CDR1 SGHNT, CDR2 YENEEA. V lost 5 bases to trimming and J lost 3 bases; unmatched junction nucleotides: 5. The CDR3 coding sequence is TGTGCCAGCAGCCTCTCGACTAGCGGGAGCTACAATGAGCAGTTCTTC. Translated: CASSLSTSGSYNEQFF.

Regarding this clone: This may be a read error: a much more frequent sequence differs by one nucleotide. The V gene is TRBV27, the J gene TRBJ1-1; 8 nucleotides align to TRBD1. Germline loops: CDR1 MNHEY, CDR2 SMNVEV (reference sequence). The CDR3 has 15 amino acids. CDR3 loop: CASSSARQGNTEVFF. For the CDR3, the DNA is TGTGCCAGCAGTTCTGCGAGACAGGGGAACACTGAAGTTTTCTTT.

V and J are TRBV30 and TRBJ2-2; the match to TRBD2 covers 7 bases. J lost 3 bases, V lost 0 bases, and 7 bases had no gene match. The CDR3 is 16 residues long. Germline assignment: CDR1 GTSNPN and CDR2 SVGIG (reference sequence). The CDR3 nucleotides are TGTGCCTGGAGTGTTTCGCGGGAGTGGGACACCGGGGAGCTGTTTTTT. This encodes CAWSVSREWDTGELFF.

The rearrangement uses TRBV11-1 and TRBJ2-1; TRBD2 aligns across 9 bases. This CDR3 region has 15 residues. Germline V lookup: CDR1 SGHAT, CDR2 FQDESV (reference sequence). Unmatched junction bases numbered 15, after V lost 3 bases and J lost 15 bases. The CDR3 protein is CASSFLPGGGAASFF. DNA of the CDR3: TGTGCCAGCAGCTTCCTCCCCGGCGGGGGGGCAGCTTCGTTCTTC.

The V call is TRBV28, the J call TRBJ2-7; D perhaps matches TRBD1 (5 bases). Germline lookup yields CDR1 MDHEN and CDR2 SYDVKM. The ends were cut back, 2 bases at V and 3 bases at J, with 8 bases in the middle. CDR3 size: 13 residues. The CDR3: CASSLHQGYEQYF. The CDR3 DNA reads TGTGCCAGCAGTTTACATCAGGGCTACGAGCAGTACTTC.

The rearrangement joins TRBV19 to TRBJ1-1; 10 positions match TRBD1. The junction had 8 bases not matched to a gene; V was cut back by 1 base and J by 0 bases. Germline assignment: CDR1 LNHDA and CDR2 SQIVND (reference sequence). This CDR3 spans 18 amino acids. Written as DNA, the CDR3 is TGTGCCAGTAGTATAGCACCGGGACAGGGGTTGTTGAACACTGAAGCTTTCTTT. Its protein is CASSIAPGQGLLNTEAFF.

The rearrangement links TRBV4-3 to TRBJ2-7; TRBD2 agrees at 11 bases. With V trimmed by 4 bases and J by 5 bases, 4 bases remained unmatched. The CDR3 length is 14 residues. Germline V lookup: CDR1 LGHNA, CDR2 YSLEER. The CDR3 DNA reads TGCGCCAGCAGCCCTAGCGGGAGGAGCCACGAGCAGTACTTC. Amino acids: CASSPSGRSHEQYF.

The genes are TRBV2 and TRBJ2-2; D gene ambiguous. The length of the CDR3 is 13 residues. V shed 6 bases and J shed 4 bases, with 9 bases lying between them. Germline CDR1 SNHLY, CDR2 FYNNEI. The CDR3 DNA is TGTGCCAGCAGGGCTACGACCACCGGGGAGCTGTTTTTT. This gives the protein CASRATTTGELFF.

The chain recombines TRBV18 with TRBJ2-3; the match to TRBD1 covers 8 bases. This CDR3 is 17 amino acids long. After removal of 3 bases from V and 3 bases from J, the junction contained 11 bases not matched to a gene. Germline values: CDR1 KGHSH, CDR2 LQKENI. The CDR3 loop is CASSPGIRGQGTDTQYF. The CDR3, as DNA: TGTGCCAGCTCACCGGGTATCAGGGGGCAAGGTACAGATACGCAGTATTTT.

The rearrangement uses TRBV15 and TRBJ2-5; TRBD2 matches at 7 bases. The CDR3 is 13 amino acids. The V and J ends lost 2 bases and 4 bases, in that order; junction bases with no gene match: 1. The germline gives CDR1 LNHNV, CDR2 YYDKDF (reference sequence). CDR3 coding DNA: TGTGCCACCAGCAGACAGCGGGGAGAGACCCAGTACTTC. This encodes CATSRQRGETQYF.

The gene calls are TRBV4-1 and TRBJ2-5, with no clear D. The closer fit of TRBJ2-7 to the DNA end suggests the J call may be wrong. Looked up from germline, CDR1 is MGHRA and CDR2 is YSYEKL. The CDR3 is 13 residues long. The CDR3 DNA reads as TGCGCCAGCAGCCTTCGAGTTCTTGACGAGCAGTACTTC. Residues: CASSLRVLDEQYF.

This clone showed up just a few times. A far larger clone is one nucleotide away, so this likely arose from a read error. The chain recombines TRBV29-1 with TRBJ1-1, with 7 bases matching TRBD1. CDR1 and CDR2 (germline): SQVTM, ANQGSEA. This CDR3 has 14 residues. CDR3 bases: TGCCGCGTAGCAAACCGGGACAGCTTTTTAGAAGCTTTCTTT. Protein sequence: CRVANRDSFLEAFF.

This chain uses TRBV29-1 with TRBJ2-1; 7 nucleotides align to TRBD1. CDR1 SQVTM and CDR2 ANQGSEA come from the germline V gene. V shed 7 bases, J shed 5 bases, and the junction held 14 bases outside the gene matches. The CDR3 length is 15 residues. CDR3 sequence reads: CSAGLMTGQDNEQFF. The CDR3 coding sequence is TGCAGCGCCGGGTTGATGACAGGGCAGGACAATGAGCAGTTCTTC.

The chain joins TRBV15 to TRBJ2-1; 12 positions match TRBD2. CDR1 LNHNV and CDR2 YYDKDF come from the germline V gene (reference sequence). The ends lost 6 bases at V and 3 bases at J; junction bases unmatched: 0. CDR3 length: 14 amino acids. CDR3 region: CATRLAGGYNEQFF. The DNA of the CDR3 is TGTGCCACCAGACTAGCGGGAGGCTACAATGAGCAGTTCTTC.

The chain joins TRBV6-1 to TRBJ1-1; D call uncertain. This CDR3 has 13 residues. Germline-derived CDR1 and CDR2 are MNHNS and SASEGT. V gave up 6 bases and J gave up 1 base, with 9 bases separating them. In DNA, the CDR3 is TGTGCCAGCAGCTCCCGGAAGAACACTGAAGCTTTCTTT. Its protein is CASSSRKNTEAFF.